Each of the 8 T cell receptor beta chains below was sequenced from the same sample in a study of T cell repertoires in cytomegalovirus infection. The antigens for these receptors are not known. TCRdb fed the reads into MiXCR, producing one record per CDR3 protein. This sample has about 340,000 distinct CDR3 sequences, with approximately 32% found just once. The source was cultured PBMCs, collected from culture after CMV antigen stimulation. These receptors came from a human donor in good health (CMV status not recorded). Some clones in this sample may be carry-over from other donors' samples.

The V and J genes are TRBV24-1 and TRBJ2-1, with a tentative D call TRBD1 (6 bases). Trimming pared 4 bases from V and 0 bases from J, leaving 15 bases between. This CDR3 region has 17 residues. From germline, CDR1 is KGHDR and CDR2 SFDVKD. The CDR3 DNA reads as TGTGCCACCAGTGACCGGGGACATCCGAGCTCCTACAATGAGCAGTTCTTC. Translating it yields CATSDRGHPSSYNEQFF.

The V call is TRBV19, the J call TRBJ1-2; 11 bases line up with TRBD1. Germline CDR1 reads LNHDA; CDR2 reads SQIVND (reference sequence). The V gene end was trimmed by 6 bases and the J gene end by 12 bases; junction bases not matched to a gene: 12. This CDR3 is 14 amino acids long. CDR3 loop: CASSSIPGQGEDTF. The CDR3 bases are TGTGCCAGTAGCTCCATCCCGGGACAGGGGGAGGACACCTTC.

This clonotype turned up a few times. The CDR3 here is CASSLPRAGYNEQFF. The CDR3, as DNA: TGTGCCAGCAGTCTCCCCCGGGCGGGATACAATGAGCAGTTCTTC. The chain has TRBV12-3 or TRBV12-4 and TRBJ2-1, with D tentatively TRBD2 (6 bases). Trimming stripped 5 bases from V and 4 bases from J, with 15 bases between. This CDR3 is built from 15 residues.

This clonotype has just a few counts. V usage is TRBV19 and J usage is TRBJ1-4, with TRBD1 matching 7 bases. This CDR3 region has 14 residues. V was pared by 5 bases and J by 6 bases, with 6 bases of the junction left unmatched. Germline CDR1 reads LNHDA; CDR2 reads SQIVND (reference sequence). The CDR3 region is CASSRRDSYEKLFF. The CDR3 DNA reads TGTGCCAGTAGTCGCCGGGACAGCTATGAAAAACTGTTTTTT.

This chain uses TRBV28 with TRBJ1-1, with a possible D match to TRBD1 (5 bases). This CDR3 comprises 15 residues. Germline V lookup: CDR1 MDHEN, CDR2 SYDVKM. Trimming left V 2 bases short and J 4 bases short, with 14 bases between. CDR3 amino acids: CASSLSRDLFTEAFF. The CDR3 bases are TGTGCCAGCAGTTTAAGCAGGGATCTTTTCACTGAAGCTTTCTTT.

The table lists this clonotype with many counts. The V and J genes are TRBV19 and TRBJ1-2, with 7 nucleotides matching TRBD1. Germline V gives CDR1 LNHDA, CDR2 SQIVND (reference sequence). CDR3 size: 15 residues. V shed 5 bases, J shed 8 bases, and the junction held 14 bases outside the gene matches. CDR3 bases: TGTGCCAGTAGTTCTATTCAACAGGGGATAGGCGGCTACACCTTC. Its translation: CASSSIQQGIGGYTF.

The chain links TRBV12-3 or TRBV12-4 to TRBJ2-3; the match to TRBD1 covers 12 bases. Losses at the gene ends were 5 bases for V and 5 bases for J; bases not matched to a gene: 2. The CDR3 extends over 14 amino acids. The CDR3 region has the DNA TGTGCCAGCAGTGGGGACAGGGGGCAAGATACGCAGTATTTT. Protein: CASSGDRGQDTQYF.

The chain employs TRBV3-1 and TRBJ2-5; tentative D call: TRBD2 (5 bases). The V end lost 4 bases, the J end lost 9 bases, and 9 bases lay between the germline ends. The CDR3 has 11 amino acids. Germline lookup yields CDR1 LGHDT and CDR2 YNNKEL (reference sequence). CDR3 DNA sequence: TGTGCCAGCAGCCTCCCCGGGGCCCAGTACTTC. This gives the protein CASSLPGAQYF.